The entry below gives a single T cell receptor (beta chain) sequence along with its context. CDR3 length: 15 residues. Germline V gene sequence: CDR1 SGDLS, CDR2 YYNGEE. V shed 4 bases, J shed 3 bases, and the junction held 5 bases outside the gene matches. Original processing notes: Amplification of reference gene primers provided the estimated nucleated cell counts. Profiled with immunoSEQ multiplex PCR; TCRdb holds only in-frame clones, not every one. Clone size and V and J calls were adopted from that table, with D and trimming inferred from the DNA. The table shows about 50,000 clones, with approximately 91% occurring only once. These data originate in a study of blood T cell repertoires in COVID-19. Study details: Collection of acute and convalescent COVID-19 samples took place in the United States, Italy and Spain. Sources were T cells, B-cell-depleted T cells, or PBMCs; the material itself was cDNA or gDNA.

Sequences were obtained from peripheral blood. The chain carries TRBV9 and TRBJ2-3; TRBD2 matches at 10 bases. This sequence originates from a human donor in a cohort sampled during active COVID-19. This chain's CDR3 is CASSPWTSGTDTQYF. In nucleotides, the CDR3 is TGTGCCAGCAGCCCTTGGACTAGCGGAACAGATACGCAGTATTTT.